One sample yielded the 14 T cell receptor beta chains listed below, sequenced in a study of regulatory and conventional T cells in RAG deficiency. Genomic DNA came from blood regulatory T cells gated CD4+ CD25-high CD127-low. Assay used: immunoSEQ multiplex PCR; TCRdb lists only in-frame clones, some missing. Altogether 7,500 to 10,000 clones are present, over 85% being singletons, with the ten largest covering 1.5%. The same data also went into a second study, on regulatory T cells. That report adds: The primer mix had 52 TRBV and 13 TRBJ primers.

The sequenced sample consisted of CD127- CD25+ CD4+ Tregs sorted from blood. Receptors originate from a human donor in good health.

V and J are TRBV6-5 and TRBJ2-5; TRBD1 matches at 10 bases. Germline lookup yields CDR1 MNHEY and CDR2 SVGAGI. The CDR3 runs 15 residues. The trim removed 5 bases at V and 3 bases at J, leaving 6 bases unmatched. The CDR3 protein is CASSRDRGRKETQYF. Here the CDR3 DNA reads TGTGCCAGCAGTCGGGACAGGGGACGGAAAGAGACCCAGTACTTC.

This chain joins TRBV19 and TRBJ1-5; D remains ambiguous. Looked up from germline, CDR1 is LNHDA and CDR2 is SQIVND (reference sequence). The CDR3 is made up of 12 amino acids. V dropped 8 bases and J dropped 9 bases, with 14 bases sitting between them. In DNA form, the CDR3 reads TGTGCCAGTTCGAGGGTCCCGGGGCCCCAGCATTTT. Amino acid sequence: CASSRVPGPQHF. Complete variable domain (other parts from reference TRBV19 and TRBJ1-5): DGGITQSPKYLFRKEGQNVTLSCEQNLNHDAMYWYRQDPGQGLRLIYYSQIVNDFQKGDIAEGYSVSREKKESFPLTVTSAQKNPTAFYLCASSRVPGPQHFGDGTRLSIL.

The V gene is TRBV30, the J gene TRBJ2-7, with TRBD1 identical over 12 bases. CDR1 and CDR2 (germline): GTSNPN, SVGIG (reference sequence). The CDR3 is 13 residues long. Germline trimming cut 7 bases from V and 2 bases from J; bases unmatched to any gene: 3. CDR3 sequence reads: CAFGTGGPYEQYF. In DNA form, the CDR3 reads TGTGCCTTCGGGACAGGGGGCCCCTACGAGCAGTACTTC.

The V gene is TRBV2, the J gene TRBJ2-3; D is unresolved. V dropped 3 bases and J dropped 4 bases, with 17 bases sitting between them. Germline V lookup: CDR1 SNHLY, CDR2 FYNNEI. The CDR3 sequence is 16 residues long. DNA for the CDR3: TGTGCCAGCAGTGAGGTTGTTGGAGCAGTGCCAGATACGCAGTATTTT. It codes for CASSEVVGAVPDTQYF.

The chain joins TRBV5-1 to TRBJ2-2, with 10 bases identical to TRBD2. CDR3 length: 16 amino acids. V lost 0 bases and J lost 6; bases outside the gene matches: 5. In germline, CDR1 is SGHRS, CDR2 YFSETQ. The CDR3 sequence is CASSLGASGRSGELFF. DNA of the CDR3: TGCGCCAGCAGCTTGGGGGCTAGCGGGAGATCCGGGGAGCTGTTTTTT.

The chain uses TRBV27 and TRBJ2-7; 10 bases match TRBD1. The length of the CDR3 is 15 residues. V shed 3 bases, J shed 3 bases, and the junction held 5 bases outside the gene matches. Germline loops: CDR1 MNHEY, CDR2 SMNVEV (reference sequence). For the CDR3, the DNA is TGTGCCAGCAGTTTCTACCGGGACAGGGGCTACGAGCAGTACTTC. Protein product: CASSFYRDRGYEQYF.

Points on this clone: A read error may account for a junction end that differs from germline. The genes are TRBV5-4 and TRBJ2-7, with unresolved D. The CDR3 has 15 amino acids. Germline CDR1 and CDR2: SGHNT and YYREEE (reference sequence). CDR3 sequence: CASSLGSGEVSSTAF. In DNA form, the CDR3 reads TGTGCCAGCAGCTTGGGGAGTGGAGAGGTTTCCTCCACCGCATTC.

This chain joins TRBV4-2 and TRBJ2-3; 9 nucleotides align to TRBD2. The CDR3 is 19 amino acids. Per germline, CDR1 LGHNA and CDR2 YNFKEQ. V shed 3 bases, J shed 5 bases, and the junction held 18 bases outside the gene matches. The CDR3 sequence: CASSQNVAGGPGRQDTQYF. Written as DNA, the CDR3 is TGTGCCAGCAGCCAGAACGTTGCGGGGGGGCCGGGACGTCAAGATACGCAGTATTTT.

The V and J genes are TRBV18 and TRBJ1-2; 8 bases are shared with TRBD1. Trimming cost V 2 bases and J 3 bases; bases outside gene matches: 2. CDR3 length: 14 residues. The germline V gene has CDR1 KGHSH and CDR2 LQKENI. The CDR3 reads CASSPMTGDYGYTF. CDR3 DNA sequence: TGTGCCAGCTCACCAATGACAGGGGACTATGGCTACACCTTC.

This clone was detected once. This chain joins TRBV11-2 and TRBJ1-1; 12 bases match TRBD1. The CDR3 has 16 residues. With V trimmed by 6 bases and J by 1 base, 6 bases remained unmatched. Germline V gene data show CDR1 as SGHAT and CDR2 as FQNNGV. The chain's CDR3 is CASRPGQGAWNTEAFF. CDR3 in DNA: TGTGCCAGCAGGCCGGGACAGGGGGCATGGAACACTGAAGCTTTCTTT.

The chain employs TRBV19 and TRBJ1-1; 9 nucleotides match TRBD1. CDR3 length: 13 residues. Germline CDR1 LNHDA, CDR2 SQIVND (reference sequence). The V segment lost 5 bases and the J segment 4 bases; nucleotides outside the gene matches: 2. CDR3 region: CASSGQGPTEAFF. In nucleotides, the CDR3 is TGTGCCAGTAGTGGACAGGGGCCCACTGAAGCTTTCTTT. The complete variable domain, with remaining parts taken from reference TRBV19 and TRBJ1-1, reads DGGITQSPKYLFRKEGQNVTLSCEQNLNHDAMYWYRQDPGQGLRLIYYSQIVNDFQKGDIAEGYSVSREKKESFPLTVTSAQKNPTAFYLCASSGQGPTEAFFGQGTRLTVV.

The chain carries TRBV19 and TRBJ2-2, with 11 positions matching TRBD1. This CDR3 region has 15 residues. CDR1 LNHDA and CDR2 SQIVND come from the germline V gene (reference sequence). Trimming removed 3 bases from V and 4 bases from J; junction bases left unmatched: 1. The CDR3 sequence: CASSIGTGGTGELFF. For the CDR3, the DNA is TGTGCCAGTAGTATCGGGACAGGGGGCACCGGGGAGCTGTTTTTT.

The chain couples TRBV6-1 to TRBJ1-3; 8 nucleotides match TRBD1. With V trimmed by 8 bases and J by 4 bases, 4 bases remained unmatched. CDR1 and CDR2 from the germline V gene are MNHNS and SASEGT. This CDR3 comprises 13 residues. CDR3 in amino acids: CASLGTGGNTIYF. The CDR3 DNA reads as TGTGCCAGCTTAGGGACAGGAGGAAACACCATATATTTT.

The chain joins TRBV25-1 to TRBJ2-1; TRBD2 matches 10 bases. Germline CDR1 reads MGHDK; CDR2 reads SYGVNS. J gave up 5 bases and V 4 bases, and 11 bases lay outside the gene matches. The CDR3 contains 17 residues. The CDR3 DNA is TGTGCCAGCAGTGTTAAAACCGGGACTAGCGCTAACAATGAGCAGTTCTTC. It encodes CASSVKTGTSANNEQFF.